Described below is a single T cell receptor beta chain sequence and its context. This clonotype was observed a handful of times. It has no known antigen specificity. It has no much larger one-base neighbor in the sample; base qualities were not kept. These data come from a study of T-cell memory formation after mild COVID-19 (dated by TCRdb to 2020 to 2022). With regard to the full study: TCR sequence clusters from the two donors were largely donor specific. T-cell clones expanding and contracting after mild COVID-19 in a couple of donors were tracked by longitudinal TCRalpha and TCRbeta repertoire sequencing. The cohort comprised two young, previously healthy adult volunteers, one female and one male.

What the research found in general, with its limitations: Balanced CD4/CD8 phenotypes were observed for clones contracting from day 15 to 85, whereas a bias towards CD4+ was observed for a second wave of clones expanding from day 15 to 37. Some responding clones were found in pre-infection memory, which suggests that pre-existing cross-reactive memory T cells took part in the SARS-CoV-2 response. Whether the second-wave clones peaking on day 37 were SARS-CoV-2 specific was not confirmed. Contracting CD4+ clones were located mainly in the CM and EM memory subsets, whereas CD8+ clones were found to be enriched in EMRA. Only two mild cases were covered in the study, and larger cohorts including severe cases with pre-infection samples were considered necessary.

The V end loses 4 bases and the J end loses 10 bases, and a stretch of 18 bases separates them. CDR1 and CDR2, looked up from the germline V gene, are KGHDR and SFDVKD. Measured from the cysteine to the phenylalanine, the CDR3 is 14 residues long. Of all the DNA, just the CDR3 is kept, 42 bases in frame from base 1. Ficoll-Paque density gradient centrifugation was used to isolate PBMCs. The run used an Illumina NovaSeq 6000. cDNA libraries for TCRalpha and TCRbeta were prepared by 5'RACE using constant-segment primers, with sample barcodes and unique molecular identifiers added. RNA was extracted from every sample with Trizol reagent. The libraries were amplified in two PCR steps, and the second step added a second sample barcode and Illumina TruSeq adapters. Sequencing of libraries was performed on an Illumina NovaSeq with 2 x 150 bp paired-end reads. The authors' analysis ran thus. The reads were demultiplexed and collapsed into UMI-guided consensus sequences using migec v1.2.7. Using mixcr v2.1.11, UMI consensuses were aligned to TRA and TRB V and J templates and then assembled into clonotypes. Clonotypes were classified as expanded or contracted when called significant by both edgeR and NoisET, with noise models trained on biological replicates. For edgeR calls, the thresholds were a false discovery rate-adjusted p below 0.01 and a log2 fold-change of 1. As an exploratory analysis of dynamics, max-normalized trajectories of the 1000 most abundant clonotypes were examined with PCA combined with hierarchical clustering. Separately sequenced CD4+ and CD8+ repertoires were used to assign the CD4 or CD8 phenotype of responding clones. TCRdb reprocessing: public reads trimmed at Q25 with fastp, clones called with MiXCR, in-frame beta chains kept. Every distinct CDR3 protein forms one entry, paired with its most common genes and DNA. The authors' filters were not applied to this entry. The sample includes 580,000 or so distinct CDR3 sequences, with about 18% observed a single time. The ten largest clones add up to around 7.8% of the sample.

This receptor was taken from an adult woman who had mild COVID-19 (a few samples of this study predate the infection). The sample titles of this study are shuffled in the database, so cell type and time point are left out; the donor was told from shared clones. Sequenced material: PBMCs or a T cell subset sorted from them (not recorded which). The chain is made from TRBV24-1 and TRBJ1-2; TRBD1 is a possible D gene, resting on 5 matching bases. The CDR3 region reads CATSETGTPTAYTF. The DNA sequence is as follows: TGTGCCACCAGTGAAACCGGGACCCCTACGGCCTACACCTTC.